Included here is one T cell receptor beta chain sequence, with context. V shed 0 bases, J shed 8 bases, and the junction held 4 bases outside the gene matches. Germline CDR1 SGHRS, CDR2 YFSETQ. The CDR3 sequence is 13 residues long. Sequencing was at deep level. The assay was immunoSEQ multiplex PCR, and TCRdb's table has in-frame clones only and misses some. The sample has about 2.4 million clones, approximately 94% seen once; the top ten hold approximately 0.36%. The sample belongs to a study of shared clonotypes between healthy human individuals. The gene calls are TRBV5-1 and TRBJ1-2, with 7 bases aligning to TRBD1. Sample: naive CD4+ T cells from PBMCs. Subset of the sample: CD45RA+ positively selected. The sequence came from a man younger than 30 in good health. Some clones in this sample may be carry-over from other donors' samples. CDR3 DNA sequence: TGCGCCAGCAGCTTGGTTCAGGGGGAGGGCTACACCTTC. Its translation is CASSLVQGEGYTF.